This TCR beta chain comes out of a study of OX40 agonist ivuxolimab in advanced cancers. The overall study: At doses from 0.01 to 10 mg/kg, patients were given intravenous ivuxolimab every 2 weeks.

Clones were read by immunoSEQ multiplex PCR, and TCRdb kept only the in-frame ones, dropping some. The data hold approximately 66,000 clones, with around 83% observed a single time. The V end was cut by 6 bases, the J end by 5 bases, with 11 bases between. The germline gives CDR1 MDHEN, CDR2 SYDVKM. This CDR3 region has 13 residues. This material consisted of CD4+ or CD8+ T cells sorted from blood, taken in a trial of the OX40 agonist ivuxolimab. This receptor was identified in an adult with an advanced solid tumor such as melanoma, head and neck, liver or kidney cancer. The chain links TRBV28 to TRBJ1-3; no firm D call. In DNA, the CDR3 is TGTGCCAGCAGCTCCGACCCCAGAAACACCATATATTTT. It codes for CASSSDPRNTIYF.